The 25 T cell receptor beta chains listed next were all sequenced from one sample in a study of OX40 agonist ivuxolimab in advanced cancers. Here immunoSEQ multiplex PCR was the method, and the copy in TCRdb shows in-frame clones only, minus some. The table shows 81,000 or so clones, with 88% occurring only once. The sample consisted of CD4+ or CD8+ T cells sorted from blood, taken in a trial of the OX40 agonist ivuxolimab. These receptor sequences come from an adult with an advanced solid tumor such as melanoma, head and neck, liver or kidney cancer.

V is TRBV7-2 and J is TRBJ1-1; D ambiguous. The CDR3 contains 12 residues. Germline CDR1 is SGHTA and CDR2 is FQGNSA. V dropped 2 bases and J dropped 7 bases, with 8 bases sitting between them. The CDR3 protein is CASSLQGNEAFF. The CDR3 bases are TGTGCCAGCAGCTTACAAGGTAATGAAGCTTTCTTT.

The CDR3 DNA sequence: TGTGCCAGCTCACCCCAGCAACCGAGGCATAGCAATCAGCCCCAGCATTTT. Protein sequence: CASSPQQPRHSNQPQHF. The rearrangement joins TRBV18 to TRBJ1-5, with no clear D. The CDR3 extends over 17 amino acids. V lost 3 bases to trimming and J lost 0 bases, with 15 bases between them. Germline V CDR1 and CDR2: KGHSH, LQKENI.

The chain employs TRBV6-1 and TRBJ2-2; 8 positions match TRBD2. The CDR3 runs 15 residues. Trimming took 6 bases from V and 1 from J; bases not matched to a gene: 4. Per germline, CDR1 MNHNS and CDR2 SASEGT. CDR3 DNA sequence: TGTGCCAGCAGAGGGACTAGGCAGAACACCGGGGAGCTGTTTTTT. It encodes CASRGTRQNTGELFF.

A remark on this clone: A read error is likely, as this CDR3 ends without the conserved phenylalanine or tryptophan. The chain has TRBV18 and TRBJ1-6; D unresolved. The germline gives CDR1 KGHSH, CDR2 LQKENI. V lost 4 bases and J lost 5, with 6 bases in between. This CDR3 has 13 residues. CDR3 sequence reads: CASSRENNSPLHL. DNA for the CDR3: TGTGCCAGCTCACGGGAAAATAATTCACCCCTCCACCTT.

The chain couples TRBV2 to TRBJ2-3; 8 bases map to TRBD1. The CDR3 extends over 14 amino acids. V lost 4 bases and J lost 1; bases outside the gene matches: 1. In germline, CDR1 is SNHLY, CDR2 FYNNEI. CDR3 region: CASSADRGTDTQYF. CDR3 DNA sequence: TGTGCCAGCAGTGCGGACAGGGGCACAGATACGCAGTATTTT.

J is TRBJ2-1 and V is TRBV29-1, with 9 bases that match TRBD2. CDR1 and CDR2 (germline): SQVTM, ANQGSEA. The CDR3 has 14 amino acids. The J segment lost 8 bases and the V segment lost 8 bases, leaving 13 bases of the junction unmatched. This CDR3 reads CSLGGIAGVDEQFF. As DNA, the CDR3 is TGCAGCCTAGGCGGGATAGCGGGAGTTGATGAGCAGTTCTTC.

This chain connects TRBV9 to TRBJ2-7; 10 bases line up with TRBD1. V was pared by 3 bases and J by 5 bases, with 8 bases of the junction left unmatched. Looked up from germline, CDR1 is SGDLS and CDR2 is YYNGEE. This CDR3 region has 15 residues. The CDR3: CASSAGGQGSHEQYF. CDR3 DNA sequence: TGTGCCAGCAGCGCAGGGGGACAGGGGTCCCACGAGCAGTACTTC.

Comment on this clone: The junction departs from the called germline gene at one end, perhaps through a read error. The chain is built from TRBV27 and TRBJ2-3; D ambiguous. Germline CDR1 is MNHEY and CDR2 is SMNVEV (reference sequence). This CDR3 spans 14 amino acids. DNA for the CDR3: TGTGCCAGCAGCTTATCAGCCAATTCAGATACGCAGTATTTT. Amino acid sequence: CASSLSANSDTQYF.

The V and J genes are TRBV18 and TRBJ2-1, with D unclear. The CDR3 is 12 amino acids. V gave up 3 bases and J gave up 8 bases, with 8 bases separating them. Germline V gene lookup returns CDR1 KGHSH and CDR2 LQKENI. In nucleotides, the CDR3 is TGTGCCAGCTCACCTCTCGGCGATGAGCAGTTCTTC. Translated: CASSPLGDEQFF. Supplemented by reference TRBV18 and TRBJ2-1, the full variable domain reads NAGVMQNPRHLVRRRGQEARLRCSPMKGHSHVYWYRQLPEEGLKFMVYLQKENIIDESGMPKERFSAEFPKEGPSILRIQQVVRGDSAAYFCASSPLGDEQFFGPGTRLTVL.

This clone showed up just a few times. V is TRBV7-3 and J is TRBJ1-1; D remains unclear. This CDR3 is 14 amino acids long. With 3 bases removed from V and 3 bases from J, the gap between germline ends came to 11 bases. Per the germline V gene, CDR1 is SGHTA and CDR2 is FQGTGA. The CDR3 reads CASSFQKMDTEAFF. CDR3 sequence (DNA): TGTGCCAGCAGCTTTCAGAAGATGGACACTGAAGCTTTCTTT.

The gene calls are TRBV18 and TRBJ2-5; D may correspond to TRBD1 or TRBD2 (5 bases each). Trimming cost V 6 bases and J 7 bases, with 18 bases left between them. Germline-derived CDR1 and CDR2 are KGHSH and LQKENI. The CDR3 totals 14 residues. The CDR3 is CASSEGRETATQYF. The CDR3 nucleotides read TGTGCCAGCTCCGAGGGACGAGAAACCGCGACCCAGTACTTC.

The chain is built from TRBV29-1 and TRBJ2-1; 8 positions match TRBD1. This CDR3 region has 14 residues. CDR1 is SQVTM and CDR2 is ANQGSEA in the germline V gene. J gave up 0 bases and V 2 bases, and 0 bases lay outside the gene matches. The CDR3 coding sequence is TGCAGCGTTGAAACAGGGGGCTCCTACAATGAGCAGTTCTTC. It codes for CSVETGGSYNEQFF.

The chain employs TRBV11-3 and TRBJ2-7, with D perhaps matching TRBD1 (6 bases). Looked up from germline, CDR1 is SGHNT and CDR2 is YENEEA. CDR3 length: 13 amino acids. V lost 5 bases to trimming and J lost 3 bases, with 11 bases between them. The CDR3 DNA follows: TGTGCCAGCAGCCAACAGGGCTTCTACGAGCAGTACTTC. Residues: CASSQQGFYEQYF.

V and J are TRBV6-5 and TRBJ1-5; tentative D call: TRBD1 (6 bases). The CDR3 length is 13 residues. V lost 6 bases, J lost 7 bases, and 13 bases lay in between. Germline V gene sequence: CDR1 MNHEY, CDR2 SVGAGI. The CDR3 sequence: CASRGGWNQPQHF. The CDR3 region has the DNA TGTGCCAGCAGAGGGGGATGGAACCAGCCCCAGCATTTT.

The chain couples TRBV5-1 to TRBJ1-2, with a weak D call TRBD1 (5 bases). CDR3 size: 15 residues. Trimming removed 6 bases from V and 5 bases from J, with 20 bases in between. CDR1 and CDR2 from the germline V gene are SGHRS and YFSETQ. The CDR3 DNA is TGCGCCAGCACCATCGCGAGGGACGGACTGTATGGCTACACCTTC. Amino acids: CASTIARDGLYGYTF. Together with reference TRBV5-1 and TRBJ1-2, the CDR3 gives the full variable domain: KAGVTQTPRYLIKTRGQQVTLSCSPISGHRSVSWYQQTPGQGLQFLFEYFSETQRNKGNFPGRFSGRQFSNSRSEMNVSTLELGDSALYLCASTIARDGLYGYTFGSGTRLTVV.

This sequence joins TRBV5-6 and TRBJ2-2; maybe TRBD2 (5 bases). CDR1 and CDR2 from the germline V gene are SGHDT and YYEEEE. The V and J ends lost 4 bases and 5 bases respectively, with 12 bases between them. This CDR3 region has 14 residues. The chain's CDR3 is CASSILVLTGELFF. The CDR3 bases are TGTGCCAGCAGCATACTAGTTCTAACCGGGGAGCTGTTTTTT.

V and J are TRBV25-1 and TRBJ1-4; the D gene is possibly TRBD1 (5 bases). V lost 6 bases to trimming and J lost 9 bases, with 11 bases between them. In germline, CDR1 is MGHDK, CDR2 SYGVNS. The CDR3 has 12 residues. The CDR3 sequence is CASRGGEQKLFF. Written as DNA, the CDR3 is TGTGCCAGCAGGGGGGGGGAGCAAAAACTGTTTTTT.

This clone has more than one count but fewer than ten. The chain uses TRBV19 and TRBJ1-3; D is unclear. Trimming took 5 bases from V and 4 from J, leaving 9 bases between them. CDR3 length: 13 residues. Germline-derived CDR1 and CDR2 are LNHDA and SQIVND (reference sequence). In DNA, the CDR3 is TGTGCCAGTAGTGCGAACCTGGGAAACACCATATATTTT. It yields the protein CASSANLGNTIYF.

The V and J genes are TRBV5-5 and TRBJ1-1; D not certain. The CDR3 runs 14 residues. Trimming pared 4 bases from V and 0 bases from J, leaving 10 bases between. Germline V CDR1 and CDR2: SGHKS, YYEKEE (reference sequence). DNA for the CDR3: TGTGCCAGCAGCCCCACTGGGGTGAACACTGAAGCTTTCTTT. Translated: CASSPTGVNTEAFF.

V is TRBV2 and J is TRBJ1-5; D unresolved. The germline gives CDR1 SNHLY, CDR2 FYNNEI. This CDR3 spans 13 amino acids. Trimming cost V 8 bases and J 5 bases, with 13 bases left between them. The CDR3 region is CASRSVADQPQHF. DNA of the CDR3: TGTGCCAGCCGTTCGGTAGCGGATCAGCCCCAGCATTTT.

J is TRBJ2-3 and V is TRBV5-1, with D perhaps assigned TRBD1 or TRBD2 (6 bases each). Germline CDR1 is SGHRS and CDR2 is YFSETQ. The CDR3 has 15 residues. V lost 2 bases and J lost 6, with 16 bases in between. The CDR3 DNA sequence: TGCGCCAGCAGCTTAGGGGGGCGGCCCAGTGATACGCAGTATTTT. As protein: CASSLGGRPSDTQYF. The full variable domain, with the rest looked up from reference TRBV5-1 and TRBJ2-3, is KAGVTQTPRYLIKTRGQQVTLSCSPISGHRSVSWYQQTPGQGLQFLFEYFSETQRNKGNFPGRFSGRQFSNSRSEMNVSTLELGDSALYLCASSLGGRPSDTQYFGPGTRLTVL.

The chain uses TRBV28 and TRBJ2-1; 8 bases fit TRBD2. The CDR3 runs 15 residues. V shed 7 bases, J shed 7 bases, and the junction held 12 bases outside the gene matches. The germline V gene encodes CDR1 MDHEN and CDR2 SYDVKM. The CDR3 region has the DNA TGTGCCAGCACTATCGGGGGGGCCTCGGGAAATGAGCAGTTCTTC. It yields the protein CASTIGGASGNEQFF.

The chain has TRBV28 and TRBJ1-2; 9 bases map to TRBD1. V lost 6 bases, J lost 8 bases, and 7 bases stayed unmatched. This CDR3 region has 13 residues. The germline V gene has CDR1 MDHEN and CDR2 SYDVKM. The CDR3: CASRGDREGGYTF. The CDR3 DNA sequence: TGTGCCAGCAGGGGGGACAGGGAAGGAGGCTACACCTTC.

CDR3 bases: TGCGCCAGCAGCTTGGGGACACCCTTGGGAGGCTACACCTTC. Its protein product is CASSLGTPLGGYTF. The chain couples TRBV5-1 to TRBJ1-2, with D perhaps matching TRBD1 (5 bases). Trimming stripped 0 bases from V and 8 bases from J, with 14 bases between. Germline V CDR1 and CDR2: SGHRS, YFSETQ. CDR3 length: 14 residues. Filled out from reference TRBV5-1 and TRBJ1-2, the complete variable domain reads KAGVTQTPRYLIKTRGQQVTLSCSPISGHRSVSWYQQTPGQGLQFLFEYFSETQRNKGNFPGRFSGRQFSNSRSEMNVSTLELGDSALYLCASSLGTPLGGYTFGSGTRLTVV.

The rearrangement uses TRBV2 and TRBJ2-1; 9 bases line up with TRBD1. The V gene's germline CDR1 is SNHLY and CDR2 FYNNEI. The CDR3 sequence is 15 residues long. Germline trimming cut 5 bases from V and 4 bases from J; bases unmatched to any gene: 6. The CDR3 here is CASSRDRADYNEQFF. The DNA of the CDR3 is TGTGCCAGCAGTAGGGACAGGGCAGATTACAATGAGCAGTTCTTC.